One sample yielded the 27 T cell receptor beta chains listed below, sequenced in a study of shared clonotypes between healthy human individuals. Libraries were prepared by immunoSEQ multiplex PCR; TCRdb keeps only in-frame clonotypes and omits some of them. Here the sample spans 2 million to 2.5 million clones, approximately 96% being singletons. Sequencing input: naive CD4+ T cells sorted from blood. Indicated subset: CD45RA+ positively selected. The receptors originated from a man aged 18 to 29 in good health.

This clone was picked up one time. The chain uses TRBV12-5 and TRBJ2-1; D is tentatively TRBD1 or TRBD2 (5 bases each). Germline loops: CDR1 LGHNT, CDR2 FRNRAP. Between the trimmed V and J ends, which lost 6 bases and 3 bases, there was a span of 12 bases. This CDR3 has 14 residues. CDR3 sequence (DNA): TGTGCTAGTGGCCGAGGGACCGACTACAATGAGCAGTTCTTC. It yields the protein CASGRGTDYNEQFF. The full variable domain, rest sourced from reference TRBV12-5 and TRBJ2-1, is DARVTQTPRHKVTEMGQEVTMRCQPILGHNTVFWYRQTMMQGLELLAYFRNRAPLDDSGMPKDRFSAEMPDATLATLKIQPSEPRDSAVYFCASGRGTDYNEQFFGPGTRLTVL.

The rearrangement links TRBV28 to TRBJ1-2; 9 bases agree with TRBD1. Germline V gene lookup returns CDR1 MDHEN and CDR2 SYDVKM. This CDR3 region has 14 residues. Losses at the gene ends were 7 bases for V and 7 bases for J; bases not matched to a gene: 10. DNA of the CDR3: TGTGCCAGCACCGAAAACAGGGGGCATTTTGGCTACACCTTC. It is translated as CASTENRGHFGYTF.

The genes are TRBV6-6 and TRBJ2-7; 8 bases are a match to TRBD2. The CDR3 loop spans 15 amino acids. The V segment lost 0 bases and the J segment 4 bases; nucleotides outside the gene matches: 5. CDR1 MNHNY and CDR2 SVGAGI come from the germline V gene (reference sequence). Written as DNA, the CDR3 is TGTGCCAGCAGTTACTCAGTGACTAGCGTTTACGAGCAGTACTTC. The encoded protein is CASSYSVTSVYEQYF.

This clone was seen once. V usage is TRBV5-4 and J usage is TRBJ1-2, with 7 bases aligning to TRBD1. The trim removed 2 bases at V and 4 bases at J, leaving 8 bases unmatched. This CDR3 region has 15 residues. Germline assignment: CDR1 SGHNT and CDR2 YYREEE (reference sequence). Here the CDR3 reads CASSFIPGGAYGYTF. In DNA form, the CDR3 reads TGTGCCAGCAGCTTTATCCCAGGGGGGGCCTATGGCTACACCTTC. Filled out from reference TRBV5-4 and TRBJ1-2, the complete variable domain reads ETGVTQSPTHLIKTRGQQVTLRCSSQSGHNTVSWYQQALGQGPQFIFQYYREEENGRGNFPPRFSGLQFPNYSSELNVNALELDDSALYLCASSFIPGGAYGYTFGSGTRLTVV.

The rearrangement uses TRBV4-1 and TRBJ1-6; D is perhaps TRBD1 (5 bases). The CDR3 extends over 15 amino acids. Looked up from germline, CDR1 is MGHRA and CDR2 is YSYEKL. V was pared by 4 bases and J by 5 bases, with 12 bases between. CDR3 in amino acids: CASSPGTADNSPLHF. CDR3 DNA sequence: TGCGCCAGCAGCCCCGGGACGGCAGATAATTCACCCCTCCACTTT.

The chain has TRBV5-6 and TRBJ1-2; 7 bases map to TRBD1. V was pared by 5 bases and J by 3 bases, with 4 bases of the junction left unmatched. The germline gives CDR1 SGHDT, CDR2 YYEEEE. The CDR3 has 13 residues. The CDR3 region is CASSGGTDYGYTF. CDR3 coding DNA: TGTGCCAGCAGTGGAGGGACAGACTATGGCTACACCTTC.

The J gene is TRBJ1-1, the V gene TRBV6-5; a possible D gene is TRBD1 (5 bases). Trimming took 7 bases from V and 5 from J, leaving 14 bases between them. Germline CDR1 and CDR2: MNHEY and SVGAGI. The CDR3 extends over 13 amino acids. The CDR3 DNA follows: TGTGCCAGCATCGGCAGGGTGGAGACTGAAGCTTTCTTT. It translates to CASIGRVETEAFF.

The chain employs TRBV30 and TRBJ1-1; 11 positions match TRBD1. The CDR3 is 15 residues long. Germline values: CDR1 GTSNPN, CDR2 SVGIG (reference sequence). V shed 3 bases, J shed 5 bases, and the junction held 8 bases outside the gene matches. Here the CDR3 DNA reads TGTGCCTGGAGCGACCACGGGACAGGGGGGACTGAAGCTTTCTTT. Translating gives CAWSDHGTGGTEAFF.

The V gene is TRBV18, the J gene TRBJ1-2; no clear D gene. This CDR3 has 13 amino acids. Per the germline V gene, CDR1 is KGHSH and CDR2 is LQKENI. V shed 0 bases and J shed 5 bases, with 7 bases lying between them. The CDR3, as DNA: TGTGCCAGCTCACCACCGTCCCCGTATGGCTACACCTTC. It yields the protein CASSPPSPYGYTF.

The V and J genes are TRBV11-3 and TRBJ2-5, with D possibly being TRBD1 or TRBD2 (5 bases each). The CDR3 has 16 amino acids. Trimming took 2 bases from V and 1 from J, leaving 14 bases between them. The germline gives CDR1 SGHNT, CDR2 YENEEA. The DNA of the CDR3 is TGTGCCAGCAGCTTATCGGTCGGGGACCGCCAAGAGACCCAGTACTTC. Its translation: CASSLSVGDRQETQYF.

Here the CDR3 reads CASSLEDRFYEQYF. The CDR3, as DNA: TGCGCCAGCAGCTTGGAGGACAGGTTCTACGAGCAGTACTTC. V usage is TRBV5-1 and J usage is TRBJ2-7; 7 nucleotides agree with TRBD1. The V gene end was trimmed by 0 bases and the J gene end by 3 bases; junction bases not matched to a gene: 3. Germline CDR1 SGHRS, CDR2 YFSETQ. The CDR3 extends over 14 amino acids.

V gene TRBV10-1 combines with J gene TRBJ2-1; 9 bases fit TRBD2. V lost 6 bases, J lost 6 bases, and 9 bases stayed unmatched. Per the germline V gene, CDR1 is WNHNN and CDR2 is SYGVQD (reference sequence). The CDR3 is 15 amino acids. The CDR3 spells CASSASGLASNEQFF. Here the CDR3 DNA reads TGCGCCAGCAGCGCTTCGGGACTAGCTAGCAATGAGCAGTTCTTC.

Concerning this clone: Other DNA sequences within the sample encode an identical CDR3. This sequence joins TRBV5-1 and TRBJ2-2; D is uncertain. Germline V gene lookup returns CDR1 SGHRS and CDR2 YFSETQ. V was clipped by 7 bases and J by 2 bases, with 12 bases between them. CDR3 length equals 14 residues. The chain's CDR3 is CASSSSGNTGELFF. CDR3 DNA: TGCGCCAGCTCATCCTCTGGAAACACCGGGGAGCTGTTTTTT.

This rearrangement joins TRBV10-3 to TRBJ2-1; no definite D call. Germline V gene lookup returns CDR1 ENHRY and CDR2 SYGVKD. The V end was cut by 2 bases, the J end by 0 bases, with 8 bases between. The CDR3 loop spans 15 amino acids. This CDR3 reads CAISERAGSYNEQFF. Written as DNA, the CDR3 is TGTGCCATCAGTGAGCGGGCTGGCTCCTACAATGAGCAGTTCTTC.

V and J are TRBV25-1 and TRBJ2-3, with D possibly matching TRBD1 (6 bases). Per the germline V gene, CDR1 is MGHDK and CDR2 is SYGVNS. The V end was cut by 5 bases, the J end by 7 bases, with 16 bases between. The CDR3 is 14 amino acids. CDR3 in DNA: TGTGCCAGCAGTTTAACAGGGACCTTGTATACGCAGTATTTT. It codes for CASSLTGTLYTQYF.

The chain joins TRBV10-3 to TRBJ2-5; TRBD1 matches 8 bases. CDR1 and CDR2 (germline): ENHRY, SYGVKD. V lost 6 bases and J lost 0; bases outside the gene matches: 3. CDR3 size: 14 residues. In DNA, the CDR3 is TGTGCCATCAGGCCGACAGGGGACCAAGAGACCCAGTACTTC. This encodes CAIRPTGDQETQYF.

The CDR3 coding sequence is TGTGCCAGCAGCTCCCCACTAGCGGAAGAGACCCAGTACTTC. Its translation: CASSSPLAEETQYF. The chain uses TRBV13 and TRBJ2-5; 8 nucleotides match TRBD2. From germline, CDR1 is PRHDT and CDR2 FYEKMQ (reference sequence). Losses at the gene ends were 4 bases for V and 3 bases for J; bases not matched to a gene: 4. This CDR3 has 14 amino acids.

This clone appeared a single time. The V gene is TRBV11-2, the J gene TRBJ2-1; the D is unclear. Germline assignment: CDR1 SGHAT and CDR2 FQNNGV. V was clipped by 5 bases and J by 7 bases, with 6 bases between them. The CDR3 covers 11 residues. In nucleotides, the CDR3 is TGTGCCAGCAGCCCTGAAAATGAGCAGTTCTTC. It encodes CASSPENEQFF.

The chain carries TRBV4-1 and TRBJ1-5; no clear D. Trimming left V 1 base short and J 7 bases short, with 14 bases between. In germline, CDR1 is MGHRA, CDR2 YSYEKL. The CDR3 loop spans 15 amino acids. DNA of the CDR3: TGCGCCAGCAGCCAAGTAGTGGGGTTAGGGCAGCCCCAGCATTTT. This gives the protein CASSQVVGLGQPQHF.

The CDR3: CASGLRTEAFF. CDR3 in DNA: TGTGCTAGTGGTTTGAGGACTGAAGCTTTCTTT. The genes are TRBV12-5 and TRBJ1-1; D is unresolved. Trimming took off 2 bases at V and 5 bases at J, with 3 bases between the two ends. This CDR3 has 11 residues. Germline V CDR1 and CDR2: LGHNT, FRNRAP.

The J gene is TRBJ1-6, the V gene TRBV7-6, with 7 bases identical to TRBD1. The CDR3 has 13 residues. CDR1 is SGHVS, CDR2 FNYEAQ, per germline. Trimming cost V 5 bases and J 7 bases; bases outside gene matches: 2. Here the CDR3 DNA reads TGTGCCAGCAGCCCGACAGGGAATTCACCCCTCCACTTT. Translated: CASSPTGNSPLHF.

This rearrangement joins TRBV6-5 to TRBJ1-5; D gene ambiguous. Between the trimmed V and J ends, which lost 1 base and 4 bases, there was a span of 8 bases. Germline V gene lookup returns CDR1 MNHEY and CDR2 SVGAGI. This CDR3 is 14 amino acids long. The CDR3 sequence is CASSYLKSNQPQHF. CDR3 bases: TGTGCCAGCAGTTACTTAAAATCTAATCAGCCCCAGCATTTT.

The rearrangement links TRBV5-1 to TRBJ2-5; no clear D. V was clipped by 0 bases and J by 7 bases, with 7 bases between them. The CDR3 is 12 amino acids. The germline CDR1 and CDR2 sequences are SGHRS and YFSETQ. CDR3 amino acids: CASSLGWGTQYF. The DNA for the CDR3 is TGCGCCAGCAGCTTGGGCTGGGGGACCCAGTACTTC.

V usage is TRBV6-1 and J usage is TRBJ2-3, with TRBD2 matching over 8 bases. After removal of 6 bases from V and 1 base from J, the junction contained 6 bases not matched to a gene. Per germline, CDR1 MNHNS and CDR2 SASEGT. This CDR3 has 15 amino acids. The CDR3 protein is CASRLSGGRTDTQYF. Here the CDR3 DNA reads TGTGCCAGCAGACTAAGCGGGGGCCGCACAGATACGCAGTATTTT.

The sample holds one count of this clone. The J gene is TRBJ1-1, the V gene TRBV5-6, with 9 bases matching TRBD1. With V trimmed by 4 bases and J by 7 bases, 8 bases remained unmatched. The CDR3 loop spans 14 amino acids. Germline V CDR1 and CDR2: SGHDT, YYEEEE. The CDR3 spells CASSMRDRDGEAFF. Written as DNA, the CDR3 is TGTGCCAGCAGCATGCGGGACAGGGATGGTGAAGCTTTCTTT.

J is TRBJ2-1 and V is TRBV7-2, with 8 positions matching TRBD2. Germline CDR1 and CDR2: SGHTA and FQGNSA. Unmatched junction bases numbered 6, after V lost 5 bases and J lost 0 bases. The CDR3 consists of 16 residues. CDR3 protein: CASSTGTSGSYNEQFF. In nucleotides, the CDR3 is TGTGCCAGCAGCACAGGAACTAGCGGCTCCTACAATGAGCAGTTCTTC. The whole variable domain, remainder taken from reference TRBV7-2 and TRBJ2-1, is GAGVSQSPSNKVTEKGKDVELRCDPISGHTALYWYRQSLGQGLEFLIYFQGNSAPDKSGLPSDRFSAERTGGSVSTLTIQRTQQEDSAVYLCASSTGTSGSYNEQFFGPGTRLTVL.

The chain employs TRBV14 and TRBJ1-1, with D maybe TRBD1 (5 bases). Germline CDR1 and CDR2: SGHDN and FVKESK. The V gene lost 8 bases and the J gene lost 5 bases, with 21 bases spanning the gap. This CDR3 comprises 15 residues. CDR3 bases: TGTGCCAGCTCCGAATCAGGGTACCGCGGGACTGAAGCTTTCTTT. It yields the protein CASSESGYRGTEAFF. Looking up the rest from reference TRBV14 and TRBJ1-1 gives the full variable domain: EAGVTQFPSHSVIEKGQTVTLRCDPISGHDNLYWYRRVMGKEIKFLLHFVKESKQDESGMPNNRFLAERTGGTYSTLKVQPAELEDSGVYFCASSESGYRGTEAFFGQGTRLTVV.